The T cell receptor (beta chain) described here comes from a study of blood T cell repertoires in COVID-19. Study-level information: The study drew acute and convalescent COVID-19 samples from the United States, Italy and Spain. PBMCs, B-cell-depleted T cells, or T cells were the source of the cDNA or gDNA that made up the material.

Everyone who took part was about 18 to 90 years old, and they came from fewer than 25 US areas. V dropped 3 bases and J dropped 3 bases, with 6 bases sitting between them. The CDR3 runs 12 residues. A few counts support this clone. Original processing methods: Using reference gene primer amplification, nucleated cell counts were estimated. TCRdb keeps only in-frame clones here, not all; method: immunoSEQ multiplex PCR. V and J calls plus clone size are reproduced from that table; the DNA served to infer D and trimming. The sample holds a few hundred thousand clones, 88% seen once. The sequenced sample was PBMCs or T cells enriched from blood (not recorded which). This rearrangement joins TRBV12-3 or TRBV12-4 to TRBJ2-7, with no clear D. The source is a woman aged 50 to 60 with acute COVID-19. The CDR3 region is CASSFGSYEQYF. Written as DNA, the CDR3 is TGTGCCAGCAGTTTTGGCAGCTACGAGCAGTACTTC.